The present entry profiles one T cell receptor (beta chain) with its context. This clonotype was seen repeatedly, ten times or more. This clone's antigen is unknown. No base qualities exist here, and no much larger clone lies one base off it. The source of the sample is a study of T cells in Graves' hyperthyroidism and ophthalmopathy (dated 2019 in TCRdb). A note on the overall study: Peripheral blood samples were taken at initial diagnosis, before any treatment was given. TCR V-J signatures able to tell the groups apart were searched for in a discovery cohort of 95 or so patients, of whom around 42 had Graves' ophthalmopathy and roughly 57 had stable Graves' hyperthyroidism. Prospective prediction of ophthalmopathy was tested in an independent validation cohort of fewer than 20 hyperthyroidism patients and 15 to 17 patients who later progressed to ophthalmopathy. The approximately 90 discovery patients were randomly split 7:3 into training and test sets. In addition, the study compared T-cell repertoires in thyroid tissue and in blood from five to seven Graves' hyperthyroidism patients. Following sampling, methimazole starting at 30 mg daily was given to hyperthyroidism patients, and high-dose intravenous methylprednisolone was given to ophthalmopathy patients. The paper describes TCR Vbeta CDR3 sequencing of 140 or so peripheral blood samples, made up of under 50 ophthalmopathy patients, some 76 hyperthyroidism patients and 17 progressor patients.

TCR beta CDR3 regions were amplified from RNA transcripts. A first-round RT-PCR of the TCR CDR3 used the HTBI primer set with the Qiagen OneStep RT-PCR kit. Libraries were constructed in a second round of multiplex PCR, after which size selection and purification were performed. Sequencing of the libraries was done on an Illumina HiSeq2000 using paired-end 100 bp reads. As for the authors' bioinformatics: SOAPnuke was used to process the raw data, with reads discarded if the reads contained adapters or uncalled bases, had a mean Phred below 15, or lacked an exact constant-primer or identifier match. High-quality paired reads were merged using COPE v1.2.5, and each unique nucleotide sequence was defined as a clonotype. Clonotypes were aligned to IMGT TRBV, TRBD and TRBJ reference segments using MiTCR v1.1. Only V-J combinations with frequency above 0.0001, covering about 99% of repertoires, were analysed. A TCS score was defined as the ratio between F50 (clonal expansion) and ExV (chaos), using BLOSUM62-based TCRdist between CDR3 peptides within each V-J. Welch's t-statistics and random forest reduced around 510 V-J features to roughly 13, which were used in a naive Bayes classifier (R e1071). TCRdb redid the processing of the public reads, applying fastp at Q25 and MiXCR, and retained in-frame beta chains. Each record represents a unique CDR3 protein, reported with the most common genes and DNA among its rows. In this record, the V and J calls reflect TCRdb's handling and not the investigators' own analysis. The table for this sample lists roughly 500,000 distinct CDR3 sequences; roughly 13% of them were counted only once. Roughly 6.2% of the sample is held by the ten biggest clonotypes.

Study-level results and caveats: Most expanded thyroid clonotypes (frequency above 0.001) were also detected in blood, a finding suggesting that blood repertoires may reflect thyroid immune responses. A 13 V-J signature model separated ophthalmopathy from stable hyperthyroidism, with 87.88% sensitivity and around 84% specificity in cross-validation and 80%/75% in testing. No statistical method was used to fix the sample size in advance, and group allocation was not hidden from the investigators. In validation, the model predicted progression to ophthalmopathy a median of around 6.5 months before onset, with 70% to 71% sensitivity and about 72% specificity.

Hyperthyroidism patients were newly diagnosed, with disease duration under 2 months, and aged 18 to 65 years. Exclusion was applied to patients with uncontrolled infections, other autoimmune diseases, pregnancy or lactation. Diagnoses were established on the basis of clinical symptoms, serum thyroxine and TRAb, thyroid ultrasound, and orbital computed tomography. For progressor patients, blood was drawn at the first diagnosis of hyperthyroidism, before any ophthalmopathy symptoms had appeared. PBMCs were isolated from roughly 10 ml of fresh peripheral blood by Ficoll-Paque density gradient centrifugation. Progressor patients were defined as those initially diagnosed with Graves' hyperthyroidism in whom ophthalmopathy developed during follow-up. Total RNA was extracted using Trizol reagent, and RNA quality was assessed on an Agilent 2100 Bioanalyzer. Source material: blood. The receptor was derived from a woman aged 25 to 39 with Graves' hyperthyroidism that later progressed to Graves' ophthalmopathy.

Here is the DNA: TGTGCCAGCAGTAAGACAGGACAAGAGACCCAGTACTTC. Translation gives CASSKTGQETQYF. Recombination linked TRBV28 to TRBJ2-5, with a weak D call of TRBD1 (6 bases match). Its CDR3 holds 13 amino acids, cysteine through phenylalanine. The entry retains the CDR3 DNA only, 39 bases that are in frame from base 1. V and J are truncated by 5 bases and 2 bases respectively, leaving an intervening sequence of 9 bases. CDR1 and CDR2 were assigned from the germline V gene as MDHEN and SYDVKM.